The TCR beta chain under discussion was sequenced for a study of T cells in Graves' hyperthyroidism and ophthalmopathy. V lost 4 bases, J lost 2 bases, and 4 bases stayed unmatched. The CDR3 runs 15 residues. Germline V gives CDR1 SGHRS, CDR2 YFSETQ. The investigators amplified TCR beta CDR3 regions from RNA transcripts. TCR CDR3 underwent first-round RT-PCR with the HTBI primer set. TCRdb ran MiXCR on the multiplex PCR reads and lists one entry per CDR3 protein. Of around 360,000 distinct CDR3 sequences listed, roughly 15% are singletons. At least ten counts were recorded for this clonotype. Its specificity is unknown. Ophthalmopathy patients showed a Clinical Activity Score of at least 3, NOSPECS grade of at least 4 and duration under 3 months. Lactation, pregnancy, other autoimmune disease or uncontrolled infection excluded patients. Findings and limits, study-wide: It was a median approximately six months before onset that the model predicted ophthalmopathy. In blood, most of the thyroid clonotypes expanded above 0.001 were also present.

The receptor's source is an older woman with Graves' ophthalmopathy. The V call is TRBV5-1, the J call TRBJ2-3, with 10 bases matching TRBD1. Material for sequencing was blood. The CDR3 spells CASSPGTGVTDTQYF. In DNA, the CDR3 is TGCGCCAGCAGCCCCGGGACAGGGGTCACAGATACGCAGTATTTT.